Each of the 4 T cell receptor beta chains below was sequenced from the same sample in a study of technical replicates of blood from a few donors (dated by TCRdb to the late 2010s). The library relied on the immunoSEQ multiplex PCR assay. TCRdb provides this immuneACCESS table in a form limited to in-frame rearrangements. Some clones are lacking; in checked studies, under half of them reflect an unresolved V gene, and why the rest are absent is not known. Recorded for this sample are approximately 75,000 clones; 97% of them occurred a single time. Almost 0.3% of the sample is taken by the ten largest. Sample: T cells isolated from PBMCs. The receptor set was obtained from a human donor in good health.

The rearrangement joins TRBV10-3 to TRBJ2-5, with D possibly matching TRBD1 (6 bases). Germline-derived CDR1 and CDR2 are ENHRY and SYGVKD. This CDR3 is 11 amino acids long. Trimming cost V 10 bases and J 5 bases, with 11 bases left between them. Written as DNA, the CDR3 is TGTGCCAGCAGGGGCGAGGAGACCCAGTACTTC. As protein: CASRGEETQYF.

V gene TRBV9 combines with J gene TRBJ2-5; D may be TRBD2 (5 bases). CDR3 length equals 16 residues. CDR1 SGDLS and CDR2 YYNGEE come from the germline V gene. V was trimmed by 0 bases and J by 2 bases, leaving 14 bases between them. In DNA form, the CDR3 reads TGTGCCAGCAGCGTAGGGGAGATTCAGGTACAAGAGACCCAGTACTTC. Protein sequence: CASSVGEIQVQETQYF.

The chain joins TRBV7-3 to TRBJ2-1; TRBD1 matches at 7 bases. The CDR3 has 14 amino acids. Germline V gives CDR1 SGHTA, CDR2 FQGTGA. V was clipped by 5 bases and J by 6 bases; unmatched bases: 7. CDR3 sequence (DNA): TGTGCCAGCAGCGTAAAGACAGGGATCAATGAGCAGTTCTTC. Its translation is CASSVKTGINEQFF. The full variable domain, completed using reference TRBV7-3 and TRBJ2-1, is GAGVSQTPSNKVTEKGKYVELRCDPISGHTALYWYRQSLGQGPEFLIYFQGTGAADDSGLPNDRFFAVRPEGSVSTLKIQRTERGDSAVYLCASSVKTGINEQFFGPGTRLTVL.

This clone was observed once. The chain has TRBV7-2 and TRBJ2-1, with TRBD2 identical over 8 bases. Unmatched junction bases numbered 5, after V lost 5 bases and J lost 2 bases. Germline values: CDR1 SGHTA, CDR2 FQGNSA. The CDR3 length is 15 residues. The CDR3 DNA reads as TGTGCCAGCAGCCAGCGAGCGGGAGCCTACAATGAGCAGTTCTTC. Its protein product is CASSQRAGAYNEQFF. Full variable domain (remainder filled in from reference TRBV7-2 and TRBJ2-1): GAGVSQSPSNKVTEKGKDVELRCDPISGHTALYWYRQSLGQGLEFLIYFQGNSAPDKSGLPSDRFSAERTGGSVSTLTIQRTQQEDSAVYLCASSQRAGAYNEQFFGPGTRLTVL.